The present entry profiles one TCR beta chain with its context. This sample was taken from a study of blood T cell repertoires in COVID-19. The CDR3 is made up of 13 amino acids. Germline V lookup: CDR1 SGHNT, CDR2 YYREEE (reference sequence). Trimming left V 0 bases short and J 5 bases short, with 6 bases between. Assay used: immunoSEQ multiplex PCR; TCRdb lists only in-frame clones, some missing. Of about 220,000 clones in the sample, more than 70% were seen once. This sequence joins TRBV5-4 and TRBJ2-1, with unresolved D. The clonotype originates from a human donor in a cohort sampled during active COVID-19. The material sequenced was peripheral blood. For the CDR3, the DNA is TGTGCCAGCAGCTTGGAGCCGGACAATGAGCAGTTCTTC. It codes for CASSLEPDNEQFF. Together with reference TRBV5-4 and TRBJ2-1, the CDR3 gives the full variable domain: ETGVTQSPTHLIKTRGQQVTLRCSSQSGHNTVSWYQQALGQGPQFIFQYYREEENGRGNFPPRFSGLQFPNYSSELNVNALELDDSALYLCASSLEPDNEQFFGPGTRLTVL.